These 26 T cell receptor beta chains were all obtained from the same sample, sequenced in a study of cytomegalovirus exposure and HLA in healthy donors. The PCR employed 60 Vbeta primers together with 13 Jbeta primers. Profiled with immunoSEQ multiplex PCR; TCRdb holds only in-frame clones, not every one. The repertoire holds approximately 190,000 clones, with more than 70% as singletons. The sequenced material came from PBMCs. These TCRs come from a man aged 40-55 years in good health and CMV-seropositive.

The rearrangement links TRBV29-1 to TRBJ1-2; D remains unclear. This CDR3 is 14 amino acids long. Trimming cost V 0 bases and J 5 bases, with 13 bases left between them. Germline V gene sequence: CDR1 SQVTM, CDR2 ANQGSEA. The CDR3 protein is CSVEEEAARYGYTF. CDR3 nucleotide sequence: TGCAGCGTTGAAGAGGAGGCGGCTAGATATGGCTACACCTTC.

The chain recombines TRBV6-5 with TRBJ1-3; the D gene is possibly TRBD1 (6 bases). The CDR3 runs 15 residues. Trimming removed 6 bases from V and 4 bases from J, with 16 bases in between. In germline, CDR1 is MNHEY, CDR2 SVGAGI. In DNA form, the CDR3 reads TGTGCCAGCAGCATACAACAGGGAGTAGGAAACACCATATATTTT. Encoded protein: CASSIQQGVGNTIYF.

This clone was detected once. CDR3 DNA sequence: TGTGCCAGCAGCCCGGGGAGCGGCTACAATGAGCAGTTCTTC. Translation gives CASSPGSGYNEQFF. The rearrangement uses TRBV11-2 and TRBJ2-1; D may be TRBD2 (5 bases). CDR1 is SGHAT, CDR2 FQNNGV, per germline. CDR3 length equals 14 residues. V lost 5 bases and J lost 3, with 11 bases in between.

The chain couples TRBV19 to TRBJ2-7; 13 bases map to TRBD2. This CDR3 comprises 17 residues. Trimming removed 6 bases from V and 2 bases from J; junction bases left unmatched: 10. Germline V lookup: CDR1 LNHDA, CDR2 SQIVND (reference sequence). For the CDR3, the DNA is TGTGCCAGTAGCCTGACTAGCGGGAGGATAAGGACCTACGAGCAGTACTTC. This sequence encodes CASSLTSGRIRTYEQYF.

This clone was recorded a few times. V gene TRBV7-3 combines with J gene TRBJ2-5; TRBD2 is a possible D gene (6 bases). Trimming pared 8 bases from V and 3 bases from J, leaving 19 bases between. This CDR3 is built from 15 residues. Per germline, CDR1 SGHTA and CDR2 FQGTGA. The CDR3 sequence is CASGKMGGKKETQYF. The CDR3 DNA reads TGTGCCAGCGGTAAAATGGGGGGTAAAAAAGAGACCCAGTACTTC.

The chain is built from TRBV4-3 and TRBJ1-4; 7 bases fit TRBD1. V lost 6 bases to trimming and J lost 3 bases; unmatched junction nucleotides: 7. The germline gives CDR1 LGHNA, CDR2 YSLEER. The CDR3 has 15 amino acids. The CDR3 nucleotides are TGCGCCAGCAGTAAGCTACAGGGGTCTAATGAAAAACTGTTTTTT. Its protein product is CASSKLQGSNEKLFF.

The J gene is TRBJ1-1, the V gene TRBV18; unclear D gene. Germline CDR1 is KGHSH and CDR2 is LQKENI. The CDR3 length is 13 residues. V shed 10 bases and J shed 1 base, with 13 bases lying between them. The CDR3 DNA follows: TGTGCCACCACGGAGCAAGCGAACACTGAAGCTTTCTTT. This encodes CATTEQANTEAFF.

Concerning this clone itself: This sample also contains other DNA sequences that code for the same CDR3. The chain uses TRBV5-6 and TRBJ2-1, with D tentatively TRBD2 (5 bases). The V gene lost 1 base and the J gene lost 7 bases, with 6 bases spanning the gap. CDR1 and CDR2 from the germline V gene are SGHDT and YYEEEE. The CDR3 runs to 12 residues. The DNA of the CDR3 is TGTGCCAGCAGCTTGAGGAGGAATGAGCAGTTCTTC. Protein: CASSLRRNEQFF.

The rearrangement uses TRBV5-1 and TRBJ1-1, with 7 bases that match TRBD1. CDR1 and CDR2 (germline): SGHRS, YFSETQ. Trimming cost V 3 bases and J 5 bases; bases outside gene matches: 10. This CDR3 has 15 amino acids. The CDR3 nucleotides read TGCGCCAGCAGCTCGCTAGGACAGGCGGGGACTGAAGCTTTCTTT. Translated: CASSSLGQAGTEAFF.

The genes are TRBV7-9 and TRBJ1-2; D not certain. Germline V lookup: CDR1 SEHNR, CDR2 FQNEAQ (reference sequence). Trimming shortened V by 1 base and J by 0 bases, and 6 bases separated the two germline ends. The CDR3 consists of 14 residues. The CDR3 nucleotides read TGTGCCAGCAGCTTAGAGTCGGCTAACTATGGCTACACCTTC. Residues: CASSLESANYGYTF.

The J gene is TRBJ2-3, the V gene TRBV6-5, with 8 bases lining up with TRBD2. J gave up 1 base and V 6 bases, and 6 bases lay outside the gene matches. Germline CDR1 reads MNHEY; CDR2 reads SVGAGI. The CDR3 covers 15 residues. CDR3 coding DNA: TGTGCCAGCAGACTTAGCGGGACCCGCACAGATACGCAGTATTTT. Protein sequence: CASRLSGTRTDTQYF.

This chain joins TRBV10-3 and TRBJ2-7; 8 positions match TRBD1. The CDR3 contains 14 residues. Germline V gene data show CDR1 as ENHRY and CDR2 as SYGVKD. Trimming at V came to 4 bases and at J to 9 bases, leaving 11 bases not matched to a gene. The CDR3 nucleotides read TGTGCCATCAGTGGATACAGGGGGGAAACCGGGCAGTACTTC. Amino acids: CAISGYRGETGQYF.

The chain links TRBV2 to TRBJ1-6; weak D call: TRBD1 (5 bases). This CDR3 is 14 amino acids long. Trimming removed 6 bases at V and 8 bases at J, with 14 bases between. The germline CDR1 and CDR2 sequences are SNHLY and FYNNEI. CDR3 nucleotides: TGTGCCAGCAGACCTCCAGGGTTAGATTCACCCCTCCACTTT. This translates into CASRPPGLDSPLHF.

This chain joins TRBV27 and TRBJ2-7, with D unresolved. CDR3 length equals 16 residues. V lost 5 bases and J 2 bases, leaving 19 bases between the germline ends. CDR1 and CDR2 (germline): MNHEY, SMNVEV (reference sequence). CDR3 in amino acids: CASSPLRWAGTYEQYF. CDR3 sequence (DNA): TGTGCCAGCAGTCCCCTAAGGTGGGCAGGTACCTACGAGCAGTACTTC.

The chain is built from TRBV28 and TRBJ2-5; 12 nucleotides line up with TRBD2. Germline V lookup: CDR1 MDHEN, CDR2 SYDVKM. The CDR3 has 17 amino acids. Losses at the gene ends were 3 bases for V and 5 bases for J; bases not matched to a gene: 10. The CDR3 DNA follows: TGTGCCAGCAGTTTGGGTGCCGGGACTAGCGGGTTGGAGACCCAGTACTTC. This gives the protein CASSLGAGTSGLETQYF.

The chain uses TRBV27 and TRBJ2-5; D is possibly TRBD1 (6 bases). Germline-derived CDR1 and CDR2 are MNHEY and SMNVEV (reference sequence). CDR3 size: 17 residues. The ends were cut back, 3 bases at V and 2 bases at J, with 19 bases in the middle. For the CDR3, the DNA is TGTGCCAGCAGTTTCTCATTCCCGGGGACAACTCAAGAGACCCAGTACTTC. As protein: CASSFSFPGTTQETQYF.

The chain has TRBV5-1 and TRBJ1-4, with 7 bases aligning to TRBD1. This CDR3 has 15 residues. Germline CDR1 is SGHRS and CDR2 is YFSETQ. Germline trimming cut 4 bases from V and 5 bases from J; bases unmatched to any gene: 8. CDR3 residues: CASSDPTGPNEKLFF. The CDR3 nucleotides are TGCGCCAGCAGCGACCCGACAGGGCCAAATGAAAAACTGTTTTTT.

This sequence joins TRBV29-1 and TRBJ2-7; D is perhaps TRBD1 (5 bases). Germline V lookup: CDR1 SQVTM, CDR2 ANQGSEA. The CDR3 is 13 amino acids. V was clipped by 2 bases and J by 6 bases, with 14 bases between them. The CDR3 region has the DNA TGCAGCGTTGAATTGGACATGTCGGGCGAGCAGTACTTC. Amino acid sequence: CSVELDMSGEQYF.

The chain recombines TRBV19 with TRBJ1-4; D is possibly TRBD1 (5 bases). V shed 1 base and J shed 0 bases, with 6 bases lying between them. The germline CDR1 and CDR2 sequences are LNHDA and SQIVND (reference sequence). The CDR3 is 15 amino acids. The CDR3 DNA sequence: TGTGCCAGTAGTATAGGACAGACAACTAATGAAAAACTGTTTTTT. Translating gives CASSIGQTTNEKLFF.

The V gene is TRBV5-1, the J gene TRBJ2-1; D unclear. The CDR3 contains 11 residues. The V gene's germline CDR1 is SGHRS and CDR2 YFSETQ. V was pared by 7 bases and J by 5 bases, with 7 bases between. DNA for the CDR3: TGCGCCAGCCTAGACCACAATGAGCAGTTCTTC. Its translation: CASLDHNEQFF. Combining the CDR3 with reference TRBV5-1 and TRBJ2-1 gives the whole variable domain KAGVTQTPRYLIKTRGQQVTLSCSPISGHRSVSWYQQTPGQGLQFLFEYFSETQRNKGNFPGRFSGRQFSNSRSEMNVSTLELGDSALYLCASLDHNEQFFGPGTRLTVL.

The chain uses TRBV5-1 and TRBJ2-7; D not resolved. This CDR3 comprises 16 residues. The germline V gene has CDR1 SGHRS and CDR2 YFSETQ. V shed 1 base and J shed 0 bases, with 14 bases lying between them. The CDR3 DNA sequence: TGCGCCAGCAGCTTGAGATCGCAGAGGAGCTCCTACGAGCAGTACTTC. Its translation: CASSLRSQRSSYEQYF.

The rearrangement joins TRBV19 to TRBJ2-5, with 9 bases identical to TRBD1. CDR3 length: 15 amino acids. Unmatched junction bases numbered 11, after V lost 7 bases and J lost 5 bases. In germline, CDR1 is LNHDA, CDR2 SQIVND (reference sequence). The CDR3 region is CASTTGTGFRETQYF. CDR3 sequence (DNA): TGTGCCAGTACCACCGGGACAGGGTTTCGGGAGACCCAGTACTTC.

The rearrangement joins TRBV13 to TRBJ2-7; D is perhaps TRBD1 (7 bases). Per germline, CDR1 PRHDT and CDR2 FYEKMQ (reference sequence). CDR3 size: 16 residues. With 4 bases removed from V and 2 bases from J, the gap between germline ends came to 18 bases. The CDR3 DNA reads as TGTGCCAGCAGCTCGAGGCCAGGGGGGTTCGCCTACGAGCAGTACTTC. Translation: CASSSRPGGFAYEQYF.

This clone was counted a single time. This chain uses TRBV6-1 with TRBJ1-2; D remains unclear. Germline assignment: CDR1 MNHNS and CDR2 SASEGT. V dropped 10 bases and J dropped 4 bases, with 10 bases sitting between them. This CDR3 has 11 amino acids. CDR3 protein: CATGRLYGYTF. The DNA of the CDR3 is TGTGCCACCGGGAGACTCTATGGCTACACCTTC.

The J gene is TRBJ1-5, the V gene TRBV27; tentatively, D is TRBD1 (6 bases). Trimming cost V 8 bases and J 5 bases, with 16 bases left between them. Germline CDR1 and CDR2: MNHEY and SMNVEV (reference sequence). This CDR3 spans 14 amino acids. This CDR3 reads CASRTNRADQPQHF. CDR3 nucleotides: TGTGCCAGCCGCACTAACAGGGCCGATCAGCCCCAGCATTTT.

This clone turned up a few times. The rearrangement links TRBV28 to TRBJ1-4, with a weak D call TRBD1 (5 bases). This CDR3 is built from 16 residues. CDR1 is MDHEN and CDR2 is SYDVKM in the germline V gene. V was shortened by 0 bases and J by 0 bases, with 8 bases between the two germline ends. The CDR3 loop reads CASSLWGQATNEKLFF. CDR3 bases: TGTGCCAGCAGTTTATGGGGGCAAGCAACTAATGAAAAACTGTTTTTT.